The 27 T cell receptor beta chains in this list originate from one sample, sequenced in a study of T cell clonality in common variable immunodeficiency. Profiled with immunoSEQ multiplex PCR; TCRdb holds only in-frame clones, not every one. The sample contains approximately 81,000 clones, none occurring once; around 0.87% lies in the top ten. Sequencing was performed on peripheral blood mononuclear cells. The receptors shown here come from a person aged 18 to 70 in good health.

This clone came up many times. The sequence runs out 3 residues before the end of the CDR3; the remainder is reconstructed from the germline J gene. The rearrangement links TRBV20-1 to TRBJ1-5; TRBD1 aligns across 7 bases. V was clipped by 6 bases and J by 2 bases; unmatched bases: 1. The CDR3 has 12 amino acids. Germline CDR1 and CDR2: DFQATT and SNEGSKA (reference sequence). CDR3 protein: CSAGQGNQPQHF. The sequenced CDR3 bases are TGCAGTGCCGGACAGGGCAATCAGCCC.

At least ten counts were recorded for this clone. From the germline J gene comes the end of the CDR3, since the read stops 3 residues before it. This chain uses TRBV9 with TRBJ2-7; tentative D call: TRBD2 (5 bases). CDR1 and CDR2 (germline): SGDLS, YYNGEE. CDR3 length: 15 residues. The V gene lost 3 bases and the J gene lost 3 bases, with 16 bases spanning the gap. Here the CDR3 reads CASSGGGTPLYEQYF. CDR3 DNA, as far as it was read: TGTGCCAGCAGCGGCGGAGGAACCCCCCTCTACGAG.

There are many counts of this clone. The DNA ends 3 residues before the CDR3 does, and the rest of the CDR3 is filled in from the germline J gene. The rearrangement uses TRBV14 and TRBJ2-2; 13 bases match TRBD2. The junction had 7 bases not matched to a gene; V was cut back by 0 bases and J by 3 bases. CDR3 length: 19 amino acids. Germline loops: CDR1 SGHDN, CDR2 FVKESK. Partial CDR3 DNA: TGTGCCAGCAGCCAAGATTTTCCAGGACTAGCGGGAGACACCGGGGAG. Amino acid sequence: CASSQDFPGLAGDTGE. The entire CDR3 reads CASSQDFPGLAGDTGELFF.

This clone came up many times. Read data end 3 residues before the CDR3 end; the end is taken from the germline J gene. The chain links TRBV2 to TRBJ2-1, with TRBD1 matching over 7 bases. This CDR3 is 13 amino acids long. CDR1 is SNHLY and CDR2 is FYNNEI in the germline V gene. V trimming: 6 bases; J trimming: 5 bases; junction bases outside the gene matches: 4. CDR3 residues: CASRTGRNNEQFF. CDR3 DNA (partial): TGTGCCAGCAGGACAGGGAGAAACAATGAG.

This clone was seen a few times. The sequenced part of the CDR3 DNA is TGTGCCAGCAGTTCCTACGACAGGGGCTACGAG. It is translated as CASSSYDRGYE. The whole CDR3 protein is CASSSYDRGYEQYF. V is TRBV27 and J is TRBJ2-7; 8 nucleotides match TRBD1. The read terminates 3 residues ahead of where the CDR3 ends, so the germline J gene completes it. The CDR3 sequence is 14 residues long. After removal of 4 bases from V and 3 bases from J, the junction contained 5 bases not matched to a gene. Germline V CDR1 and CDR2: MNHEY, SMNVEV (reference sequence).

With regard to this clone: The read terminates 3 residues before the CDR3 end, so the remaining end is supplied by the germline J gene. The chain uses TRBV7-2 and TRBJ1-5, with D possibly matching TRBD1 (6 bases). The CDR3 sequence is 15 residues long. CDR1 and CDR2 (germline): SGHTA, FQGNSA. V lost 0 bases and J lost 6, with 12 bases in between. The covered CDR3 bases are TGTGCCAGCAGCTTAGCGGGGGGGCGAGGTCAGCCC. Amino acid sequence: CASSLAGGRGQP. The CDR3 as a whole reads CASSLAGGRGQPQHF.

This clone was picked up many times. The CDR3 end is not reached by the read, which stops 3 residues before it; the germline J gene fills it in. V is TRBV9 and J is TRBJ2-1; 16 positions agree with TRBD2. V shed 3 bases, J shed 7 bases, and the junction held 4 bases outside the gene matches. The germline CDR1 and CDR2 sequences are SGDLS and YYNGEE. The CDR3 is 16 residues long. The sequenced CDR3 bases are TGTGCCAGCAGCGGGGGGACTAGCGGGAGGGGGAATGAG. It is translated as CASSGGTSGRGNE. The complete CDR3 reads CASSGGTSGRGNEQFF.

There are a few counts of this clone. The observed sequence ends 3 residues before the CDR3 terminus, with the missing tail filled in from the germline J gene. This sequence joins TRBV7-6 and TRBJ2-7, with 9 positions matching TRBD1. The germline V gene has CDR1 SGHVS and CDR2 FNYEAQ. CDR3 size: 16 residues. J was trimmed by 2 bases and V by 0 bases; bases with no gene match: 5. Here the CDR3 reads CASSLALGQGTYEQYF. The covered CDR3 bases are TGTGCCAGCAGCTTAGCGCTGGGACAGGGAACCTACGAG.

The sample holds many counts of this clone. The read stops 3 residues short of the end of the CDR3; the missing end is completed from the germline J gene. This chain joins TRBV5-1 and TRBJ2-5; 7 bases are a match to TRBD1. Germline V CDR1 and CDR2: SGHRS, YFSETQ. V shed 4 bases and J 5 bases; nucleotides not matched to a gene: 23. This CDR3 is built from 19 residues. The CDR3 sequence is CASSLTGRGPDGARETQYF. The DNA read from the CDR3 is TGCGCCAGCAGCCTGACGGGAAGGGGGCCGGATGGTGCAAGGGAGACC. Complete variable domain (other parts from reference TRBV5-1 and TRBJ2-5): KAGVTQTPRYLIKTRGQQVTLSCSPISGHRSVSWYQQTPGQGLQFLFEYFSETQRNKGNFPGRFSGRQFSNSRSEMNVSTLELGDSALYLCASSLTGRGPDGARETQYFGPGTRLLVL.

This clone was counted many times. The sequenced fragment ends 3 residues before the CDR3 boundary, so the rest is inferred from the germline J gene. V usage is TRBV18 and J usage is TRBJ2-1; 14 bases fit TRBD2. V gave up 0 bases and J gave up 9 bases; unmatched junction bases: 7. Germline V CDR1 and CDR2: KGHSH, LQKENI. This CDR3 has 17 residues. Incomplete CDR3 DNA: TGTGCCAGCTCACCACCGCGACTAGCGGGAGGGCCGAGTGAG. This codes for CASSPPRLAGGPSE. The CDR3 in its entirety is CASSPPRLAGGPSEQFF.

The table lists this clone with a few counts. Sequencing ends 3 residues short of the CDR3 end; the germline J gene provides the rest. This chain joins TRBV25-1 and TRBJ2-3; D perhaps matches TRBD2 (7 bases). Germline lookup yields CDR1 MGHDK and CDR2 SYGVNS. The CDR3 loop spans 13 amino acids. V was pared by 4 bases and J by 4 bases, with 9 bases between. CDR3 in amino acids: CASSGGGADTQYF. The sequenced part of the CDR3 DNA is TGTGCCAGCAGTGGAGGGGGGGCAGATACG.

This clone was seen repeatedly, ten times or more. The read halts 3 residues ahead of the CDR3 end, with the missing end drawn from the germline J gene. The J gene is TRBJ2-7, the V gene TRBV20-1; 9 positions match TRBD2. V was clipped by 4 bases and J by 1 base; unmatched bases: 5. The CDR3 totals 14 residues. Germline lookup yields CDR1 DFQATT and CDR2 SNEGSKA (reference sequence). CDR3 sequence reads: CSAMISGSSYEQYF. The CDR3 DNA, read in part, is TGCAGTGCTATGATTAGCGGGAGTTCCTACGAG.

This clone has at least ten counts. The read terminates 3 residues before the CDR3 end, so the remaining end is supplied by the germline J gene. This chain uses TRBV6-2 or TRBV6-3 with TRBJ2-2; 7 bases match TRBD1. This CDR3 contains 13 residues. Germline V gene lookup returns CDR1 MNHEY and CDR2 SVGEGT. Germline trimming cut 6 bases from V and 7 bases from J; bases unmatched to any gene: 5. CDR3 bases read: TGTGCCAGCAGGGCGACAGGGAACGGGGAG. It codes for CASRATGNGE. The CDR3 as a whole reads CASRATGNGELFF.

This clone was detected many times. The read falls 3 residues short of the CDR3 end, and the missing part is taken from the germline J gene. The V gene is TRBV12-3 or TRBV12-4, the J gene TRBJ1-3; D gene unclear. CDR3 length equals 12 residues. The sequenced CDR3 bases are TGTGCCAGCAGTTCGGTTAAAGAGCGG. It codes for CASSSVKER. The whole CDR3 reads CASSSVKERIYF.

This clone was seen at least ten times. The read ends 3 residues early relative to the CDR3; the germline J gene fills the gap. The chain carries TRBV20-1 and TRBJ1-4, with TRBD1 matching over 8 bases. The V gene's germline CDR1 is DFQATT and CDR2 SNEGSKA (reference sequence). With 1 base clipped from V and 3 bases from J, the junction kept 4 bases outside the gene matches. This CDR3 has 15 amino acids. The chain's CDR3 is CSARADRVANEKLFF. The DNA read from the CDR3 is TGCAGTGCTAGAGCGGACAGGGTAGCTAATGAAAAA.

This clone was counted ten times or more. The sequence runs out 3 residues before the end of the CDR3; the remainder is reconstructed from the germline J gene. The gene calls are TRBV20-1 and TRBJ1-3, with D maybe TRBD1 (5 bases). The CDR3 is made up of 14 amino acids. Germline lookup yields CDR1 DFQATT and CDR2 SNEGSKA (reference sequence). Trimming removed 0 bases at V and 4 bases at J, with 10 bases between. CDR3 in amino acids: CSARDSTVGNTIYF. CDR3 bases read: TGCAGTGCTAGAGACTCGACAGTAGGAAACACC.

This clone was recorded many times. The read falls 3 residues short of the CDR3 end, and the missing part is taken from the germline J gene. V usage is TRBV5-4 and J usage is TRBJ2-5; a possible D gene is TRBD2 (6 bases). The CDR3 is 15 residues long. Trimming pared 6 bases from V and 1 base from J, leaving 16 bases between. The germline V gene encodes CDR1 SGHNT and CDR2 YYREEE (reference sequence). CDR3 DNA, as far as it was read: TGTGCCAGCACCAGAACTCAGGGACTCCAAGAGACC. Translation: CASTRTQGLQET. The entire CDR3 sequence reads CASTRTQGLQETQYF.

This clone was seen repeatedly, ten times or more. The sequence runs out 3 residues before the end of the CDR3; the remainder is reconstructed from the germline J gene. The chain recombines TRBV28 with TRBJ1-6, with a tentative D call TRBD1 (5 bases). The CDR3 is 16 amino acids. From germline, CDR1 is MDHEN and CDR2 SYDVKM. V was pared by 8 bases and J by 0 bases, with 14 bases between. The CDR3 region is CASSMGGSSYNSPLHF. The sequenced CDR3 bases are TGTGCCAGCTCGATGGGGGGGAGCTCCTATAATTCACCC.

This clone was observed at least ten times. The CDR3 end is not reached by the read, which stops 3 residues before it; the germline J gene fills it in. The chain combines TRBV5-1 with TRBJ2-5; D might be TRBD2 (6 bases). The germline V and J ends were trimmed by 0 bases and 2 bases, with 8 bases remaining between them. CDR3 length: 14 amino acids. Germline V lookup: CDR1 SGHRS, CDR2 YFSETQ. The part of the CDR3 DNA that was read is TGCGCCAGCAGCTTGGGGGGGGATCAAGAGACC. It yields the protein CASSLGGDQET. The full CDR3 protein is CASSLGGDQETQYF.

This clone came up many times. Read sequence stops 3 residues before the CDR3 end, and the germline J gene provides the missing end. The chain has TRBV7-6 and TRBJ2-1, with TRBD2 matching 8 bases. The V gene end was trimmed by 0 bases and the J gene end by 7 bases; junction bases not matched to a gene: 8. The CDR3 totals 16 residues. CDR1 is SGHVS and CDR2 is FNYEAQ in the germline V gene. CDR3 DNA (partial): TGTGCCAGCAGCTTAGCGGTACGCGGGAGGCGGAATGAG. It yields the protein CASSLAVRGRRNE. The CDR3 reads in full as CASSLAVRGRRNEQFF. Drawing the rest from reference TRBV7-6 and TRBJ2-1, the complete variable domain is GAGVSQSPRYKVTKRGQDVALRCDPISGHVSLYWYRQALGQGPEFLTYFNYEAQQDKSGLPNDRFSAERPEGSISTLTIQRTEQRDSAMYRCASSLAVRGRRNEQFFGPGTRLTVL.

This clone was seen at least ten times. Read coverage stops 3 residues before the CDR3 terminus; the germline J gene supplies the remainder. This sequence joins TRBV7-2 and TRBJ2-2; a weak D match, TRBD1 (7 bases). V was shortened by 3 bases and J by 4 bases, with 12 bases between the two germline ends. Germline assignment: CDR1 SGHTA and CDR2 FQGNSA. The CDR3 has 15 amino acids. The covered CDR3 bases are TGTGCCAGCAGCTTTAGACAGGGAGGCACCGGGGAG. This codes for CASSFRQGGTGE. The complete CDR3 reads CASSFRQGGTGELFF.

This clone was detected many times. The read falls 3 residues short of the CDR3 end, and the missing part is taken from the germline J gene. The chain couples TRBV6-2 or TRBV6-3 to TRBJ2-5, with D unclear. Trimming left V 0 bases short and J 1 base short, with 6 bases between. The CDR3 has 14 residues. Germline V CDR1 and CDR2: MNHEY, SVGEGT. The CDR3 sequence: CASSYSRFQETQYF. The DNA read from the CDR3 is TGTGCCAGCAGTTACTCGAGGTTCCAAGAGACC.

This clone came up many times. Coverage ceases 3 residues before the CDR3 finishes, and the germline J gene fills in the end. The chain is built from TRBV7-1 and TRBJ2-5; 13 bases are shared with TRBD2. Being an ORF, TRBV7-1 has a function that is uncertain. The CDR3 consists of 20 residues. CDR3 bases read: TGTGCCAGCAGCTCTGACACCACCGGGACTAGCGGGAATTTATTATTAACC. Translation: CASSSDTTGTSGNLLLT. The entire CDR3 protein is CASSSDTTGTSGNLLLTQYF.

This clone was counted ten times or more. The read is 3 residues too short to cover the CDR3 end, so that end is filled in from the germline J gene. The J gene is TRBJ2-7, the V gene TRBV7-8, with a tentative D call TRBD2 (6 bases). V lost 5 bases and J lost 6, with 17 bases in between. This CDR3 comprises 14 residues. From germline, CDR1 is SGHVS and CDR2 FQNEAQ. CDR3 bases read: TGTGCCAGCAGCCGTAGGGACTTGCCGCGCGAG. Translation gives CASSRRDLPRE. The whole CDR3 sequence is CASSRRDLPREQYF.

This clone was observed at least ten times. The read ends 3 residues before the CDR3 terminus; that terminus is restored from the germline J gene. The chain carries TRBV6-2 or TRBV6-3 and TRBJ2-7, with TRBD2 as a possible D gene (6 bases). This CDR3 comprises 16 residues. The V end was cut by 5 bases, the J end by 6 bases, with 23 bases between. Germline V lookup: CDR1 MNHEY, CDR2 SVGEGT. CDR3 DNA, as far as it was read: TGTGCCAGCAGTCGTAAGATACTAGCAGGATGGGGCGAG. Translated, it gives CASSRKILAGWGE. In full, the CDR3 reads CASSRKILAGWGEQYF.

This clone appeared many times. Read coverage stops 3 residues before the CDR3 terminus; the germline J gene supplies the remainder. This chain uses TRBV7-2 with TRBJ2-7; 8 bases agree with TRBD1. Germline V gives CDR1 SGHTA, CDR2 FQGNSA. Trimming at V came to 4 bases and at J to 5 bases, leaving 10 bases not matched to a gene. The CDR3 loop spans 15 amino acids. CDR3 loop: CASSSTGVPRDEQYF. Incomplete CDR3 DNA: TGTGCCAGCAGCTCGACAGGGGTCCCCAGGGACGAG.

This clone was found many times. The read ends 3 residues shy of where the CDR3 ends; the end is completed using the germline J gene. The chain combines TRBV20-1 with TRBJ2-3; 7 positions match TRBD1. CDR1 DFQATT and CDR2 SNEGSKA come from the germline V gene (reference sequence). The CDR3 runs 13 residues. Trimming removed 5 bases from V and 4 bases from J; junction bases left unmatched: 6. The CDR3 loop is CSAPGQFADTQYF. The part of the CDR3 DNA that was read is TGCAGTGCTCCGGGACAGTTCGCAGATACG.